A selection of T cell receptor beta chains follows, all from one sample in a study of cytomegalovirus exposure and HLA in healthy donors. Sequenced by immunoSEQ multiplex PCR; TCRdb stores in-frame clones only, minus some. Counted here are more than 100,000 clones, 75% to 90% occurring once; the ten biggest clones make up about 8.6%. The sample comprised PBMCs. These receptors originate from a woman in her fifties or sixties in good health and CMV-seropositive. Both conserved end residues are part of each CDR3. Fields, in order: V gene, clone size, D gene, J gene, CDR3 DNA, CDR3 protein. The D gene is left open where the match is weak. Clone size is not always given. Where it is, it says once, few, many or a class for expanded clones.

TRBV4-1	-	-	TRBJ2-4	TGCGCCAGCAGCCAGACAGGAGCCAAAAACATTCAGTACTTC	CASSQTGAKNIQYF
TRBV2	-	TRBD2	TRBJ2-2	TGTGCCAGCAGTAGTTCTAGCGGTCTGAACACCGGGGAGCTGTTTTTT	CASSSSSGLNTGELFF
TRBV4-3	-	-	TRBJ1-1	TGCGCCAGCAGCCAAGAAGGAGGAACTGAAGCTTTCTTT	CASSQEGGTEAFF
TRBV9	-	-	TRBJ2-6	TGTGCCAGCAGCGACGAGACAGTGATTCAATCTGGGGCCAACGGCCTGACTTTC	CASSDETVIQSGANGLTF
TRBV5-1	-	-	TRBJ2-5	TGCGCCAGCAGCTTGCAGCAAGAGACCCAGTACTTC	CASSLQQETQYF
TRBV7-8	-	TRBD2	TRBJ2-3	TGTGCCAGCAGCTTAGCCCCGCCCCTAGCGGGGTCGGCTGGCACAGATACGCAGTATTTT	CASSLAPPLAGSAGTDTQYF
TRBV7-2	-	TRBD2	TRBJ2-3	TGTGCCAGCAGCGTCCGGGGGGGCACAGATACGCAGTATTTT	CASSVRGGTDTQYF
TRBV29-1	-	TRBD2	TRBJ2-5	TGCAGCGTTGATGGTAGCGGGGGCTACCAAGAGACCCAGTACTTC	CSVDGSGGYQETQYF
TRBV19	-	TRBD1	TRBJ1-2	TGTGCCAGTAGTATCGACAGGGAGTATGGCTACACCTTC	CASSIDREYGYTF
TRBV11-2	-	-	TRBJ2-7	TGTGCCAGCAGTCTTTCGACTCCGGCCGAGCAGTACTTC	CASSLSTPAEQYF
TRBV2	-	-	TRBJ1-2	TGTGCCAGCAGTGAAGCGGGGGGTGGGTATGGCTACACCTTC	CASSEAGGGYGYTF
TRBV2	-	-	TRBJ1-6	TGTGCCAGCAGTGTACGACAGCTATCTGGTAGCGGCGGGTCACCCCTCCACTTT	CASSVRQLSGSGGSPLHF
TRBV6-5	-	-	TRBJ1-3	TGTGCCAGCAGTTACTCGAGAGGCTCTGGAAACACCATATATTTT	CASSYSRGSGNTIYF
TRBV5-6	-	-	TRBJ2-5	TGTGCCAGCAGCTGGAGACTTTTTGCGGAAGAGACCCAGTACTTC	CASSWRLFAEETQYF
TRBV4-1	-	TRBD1	TRBJ1-6	TGCGCCAGCAGCCGTCAGACAGGGGGCGGAATCGGTTCACCCCTCCACTTT	CASSRQTGGGIGSPLHF
TRBV10-3	-	-	TRBJ1-3	TGTGCCATCAGTGAAGCAGGAAACACCATATATTTT	CAISEAGNTIYF
TRBV6-5	-	TRBD1	TRBJ1-1	TGTGCCAGCAGCTTCGGGCAGGGGGCTGAAGCTTTCTTT	CASSFGQGAEAFF
TRBV6-5	few	TRBD1	TRBJ2-7	TGTGCCAGCAGTAGGGACAGCCCCTACGAGCAGTACTTC	CASSRDSPYEQYF
TRBV28	-	-	TRBJ1-2	TGTGCCAGCAGAGCCGGGACAATGGGCTATGGCTACACCTTC	CASRAGTMGYGYTF
TRBV5-1	-	TRBD1	TRBJ1-5	TGCGCCAGCAGCTTGATAAGGGGACAGGTGTTCCAGCCCCAGCATTTT	CASSLIRGQVFQPQHF
TRBV4-1	-	-	TRBJ1-2	TGCGCCAGCAGCCAAGTGTCGGGAATCTATGGCTACACCTTC	CASSQVSGIYGYTF
TRBV7-2	-	TRBD1	TRBJ1-2	TGTGCCAGCAGCTCGACAGGGGGCGGCTATGGCTACACCTTC	CASSSTGGGYGYTF
TRBV7-2	-	TRBD2	TRBJ2-3	TGTGCCAGCAGCCTCCCGACTAGCGGGGGGCCGAAAGATACGCAGTATTTT	CASSLPTSGGPKDTQYF
TRBV5-1	-	TRBD1	TRBJ1-1	TGCGCCAGCAGCCTGACAGGGGACGGCACTGAAGCTTTCTTT	CASSLTGDGTEAFF
TRBV2	-	TRBD1	TRBJ1-2	TGTGCCAGCAGTGAAAGAGGGACAGGGGAAGGCTACACCTTC	CASSERGTGEGYTF
TRBV19	-	TRBD1	TRBJ2-1	TGTGCCAGTAGTATTGACAGGGGAATCTACAATGAGCAGTTCTTC	CASSIDRGIYNEQFF
TRBV19	-	TRBD1	TRBJ2-2	TGTGCCAGTAGTTCACAGGGGGACGCCGGGGAGCTGTTTTTT	CASSSQGDAGELFF
TRBV5-5	-	-	TRBJ1-2	TGTGCCAGCAGCTTAAGGGTAGAACAGGGCCCCGCCTATGGCTACACCTTC	CASSLRVEQGPAYGYTF
TRBV5-6	once	-	TRBJ2-7	TGTGCCAGCAGCCCCAACTTTACAGGGTTCATACTAGAACAGTACTTC	CASSPNFTGFILEQYF
TRBV29-1	-	TRBD1	TRBJ2-7	TGCAGCGCTTATTTCGGGGACAGGGGCGGCGAGCAGTACTTC	CSAYFGDRGGEQYF
TRBV5-6	-	TRBD2	TRBJ2-5	TGTGCCAGCAGCCCGGGGGAGGGTAAGACCCAGTACTTC	CASSPGEGKTQYF
TRBV28	-	TRBD1	TRBJ2-2	TGTGCCAGCTACTCAACGCCGGGACAGCAGAACACCGGGGAGCTGTTTTTT	CASYSTPGQQNTGELFF
TRBV20-1	-	-	TRBJ1-4	TGCAGTGCTAGACCAGTTGAAAAACTGTTTTTT	CSARPVEKLFF
TRBV28	-	-	TRBJ2-7	TGTGCCAGCAGCTTCCCGGGGGCCTACGAGCAGTACTTC	CASSFPGAYEQYF
TRBV5-4	-	TRBD1	TRBJ1-3	TGTGCCAGCAGCCTCGGACAGGGACGAAACACCATATATTTT	CASSLGQGRNTIYF
TRBV15	-	-	TRBJ2-7	TGTGCCACCAGCAGAGATCTTGTACAGGGACACTACGAGCAGTACTTC	CATSRDLVQGHYEQYF
TRBV19	-	TRBD1	TRBJ1-4	TGTGCCAGTAGGAACCAGGGGGCGCAGGAAAAACTGTTTTTT	CASRNQGAQEKLFF
TRBV5-1	-	-	TRBJ1-1	TGCGCCAGCAGCTTTTCCTCCACTGAAGCTTTCTTT	CASSFSSTEAFF
TRBV7-3	-	-	TRBJ2-6	TGTGCCAGCAGCTTGGTGGGCAGTGGGGCCAACGTCCTGACTTTC	CASSLVGSGANVLTF
TRBV28	-	-	TRBJ1-1	TGTGCCAGCAGAAGGGGGACGGTTGACACTGAAGCTTTCTTT	CASRRGTVDTEAFF
TRBV9	-	TRBD2	TRBJ2-1	TGTGCCAGCAGCGCCCCAAAGCTAGCGGGGGTCCCCAATGAGCAGTTCTTC	CASSAPKLAGVPNEQFF
TRBV7-9	-	TRBD2	TRBJ2-7	TGTGCCAGCAGCTTTAGCGGGATCTACGAGCAGTACTTC	CASSFSGIYEQYF
TRBV28	-	TRBD1	TRBJ1-2	TGTGCCAGCAGTTCCTTCAAGCGGACAGGGCTGTATGGCTACACCTTC	CASSSFKRTGLYGYTF
TRBV7-8	once	-	TRBJ2-5	TGTGCCACAGCACCGGGGGAGACCCAGTACTTC	CATAPGETQYF
TRBV19	once	TRBD1	TRBJ1-6	TGTGCCAGCAATCGGGACAGCCGTCTTTCACCCCTCCACTTT	CASNRDSRLSPLHF
TRBV7-6	-	-	TRBJ2-2	TGTGCCAGCACCATTGGGCTCGGGGAGCTGTTTTTT	CASTIGLGELFF
TRBV28	-	TRBD1	TRBJ1-2	TGTGCCAGCAGACCACAGGGGCCGTATGGCTACACCTTC	CASRPQGPYGYTF
TRBV5-8	-	TRBD2	TRBJ2-1	TGTGCCAGCAGCTTGAGCGGGGTCTCCTACAATGAGCAGTTCTTC	CASSLSGVSYNEQFF
TRBV5-1	-	TRBD2	TRBJ2-7	TGCGCCAGCAGCTTGGCTACTAGCGATAGTTCCTACGAGCAGTACTTC	CASSLATSDSSYEQYF
TRBV5-1	once	-	TRBJ1-3	TGCGCCAGCAGCGTGGGGGGCAATGGAAACACCATATATTTT	CASSVGGNGNTIYF
TRBV25-1	-	-	TRBJ2-2	TGTGCCAGCGCCTTTTCGGAGAAGACCGGGGAGCTGTTTTTT	CASAFSEKTGELFF
TRBV7-9	once	-	TRBJ2-7	TGTGCCAGCAGCGTCGGACAGTTTAACCACGAGCAGTACTTC	CASSVGQFNHEQYF